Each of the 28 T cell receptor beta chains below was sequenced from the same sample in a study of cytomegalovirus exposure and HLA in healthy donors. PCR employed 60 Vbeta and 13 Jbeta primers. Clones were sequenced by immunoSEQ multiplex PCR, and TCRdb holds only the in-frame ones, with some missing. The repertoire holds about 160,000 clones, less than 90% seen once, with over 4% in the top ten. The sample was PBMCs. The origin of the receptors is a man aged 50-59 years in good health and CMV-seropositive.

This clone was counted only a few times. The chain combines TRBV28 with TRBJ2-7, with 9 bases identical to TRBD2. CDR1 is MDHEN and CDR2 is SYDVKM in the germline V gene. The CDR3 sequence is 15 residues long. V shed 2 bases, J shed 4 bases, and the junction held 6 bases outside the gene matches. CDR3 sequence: CASSLLGGGAYEQYF. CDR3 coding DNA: TGTGCCAGCAGTTTACTTGGCGGGGGGGCTTACGAGCAGTACTTC.

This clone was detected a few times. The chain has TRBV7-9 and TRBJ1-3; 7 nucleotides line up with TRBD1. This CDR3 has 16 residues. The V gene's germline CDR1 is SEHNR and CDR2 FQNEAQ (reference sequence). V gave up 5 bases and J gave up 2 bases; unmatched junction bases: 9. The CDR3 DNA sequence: TGTGCCAGCAGCCCCAGGGGGGCAGGGACTGGAAACACCATATATTTT. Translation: CASSPRGAGTGNTIYF.

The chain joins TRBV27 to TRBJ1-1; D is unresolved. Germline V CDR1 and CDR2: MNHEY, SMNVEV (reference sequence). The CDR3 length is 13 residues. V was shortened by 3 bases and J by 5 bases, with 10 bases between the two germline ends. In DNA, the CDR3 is TGTGCCAGCAGTTTTGGGAGGGATACTGAAGCTTTCTTT. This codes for CASSFGRDTEAFF.

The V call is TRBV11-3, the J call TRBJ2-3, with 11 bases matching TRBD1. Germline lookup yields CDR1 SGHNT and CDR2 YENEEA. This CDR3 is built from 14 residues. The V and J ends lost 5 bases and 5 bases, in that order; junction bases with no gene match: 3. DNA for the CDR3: TGTGCCAGCAGCCAGGGACAGGGGGAAGATACGCAGTATTTT. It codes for CASSQGQGEDTQYF.

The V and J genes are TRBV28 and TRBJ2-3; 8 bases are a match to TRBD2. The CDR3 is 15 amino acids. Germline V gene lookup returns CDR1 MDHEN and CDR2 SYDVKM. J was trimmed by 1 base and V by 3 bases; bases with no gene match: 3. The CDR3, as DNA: TGTGCCAGCAGTTTGTTAGCGGGACGCACAGATACGCAGTATTTT. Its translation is CASSLLAGRTDTQYF.

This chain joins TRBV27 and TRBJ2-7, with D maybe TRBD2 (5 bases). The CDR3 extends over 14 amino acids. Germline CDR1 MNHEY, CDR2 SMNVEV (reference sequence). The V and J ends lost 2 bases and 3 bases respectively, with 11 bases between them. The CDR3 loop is CASSLGSGGYEQYF. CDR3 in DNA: TGTGCCAGCAGTTTAGGGAGCGGAGGCTACGAGCAGTACTTC.

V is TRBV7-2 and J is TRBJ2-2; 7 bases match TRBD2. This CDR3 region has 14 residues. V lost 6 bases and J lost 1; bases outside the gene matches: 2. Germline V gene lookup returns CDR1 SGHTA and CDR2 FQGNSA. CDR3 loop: CASRASGNTGELFF. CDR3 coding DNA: TGTGCCAGCAGGGCTAGCGGGAACACCGGGGAGCTGTTTTTT.

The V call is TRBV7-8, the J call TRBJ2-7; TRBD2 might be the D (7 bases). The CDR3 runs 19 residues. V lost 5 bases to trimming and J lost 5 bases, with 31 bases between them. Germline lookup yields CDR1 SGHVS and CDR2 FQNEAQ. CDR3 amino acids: CASSLGGPVGGLSGHEQYF. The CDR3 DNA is TGTGCCAGCAGCCTAGGAGGGCCAGTGGGGGGGCTATCAGGTCACGAGCAGTACTTC.

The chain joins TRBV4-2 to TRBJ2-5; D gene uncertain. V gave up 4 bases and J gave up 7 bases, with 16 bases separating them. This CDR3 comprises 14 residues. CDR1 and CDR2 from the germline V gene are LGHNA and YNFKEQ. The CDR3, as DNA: TGTGCCAGCAGCCCCCTAGGAGAACACGGGACCCAGTACTTC. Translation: CASSPLGEHGTQYF.

The CDR3: CASSVRDRGISIPYNEQFF. The CDR3 nucleotides are TGTGCCAGCAGCGTCCGGGACAGGGGTATCTCAATTCCCTACAATGAGCAGTTCTTC. The chain has TRBV9 and TRBJ2-1; 10 bases are a match to TRBD1. The ends lost 2 bases at V and 2 bases at J; junction bases unmatched: 13. The germline CDR1 and CDR2 sequences are SGDLS and YYNGEE. This CDR3 region has 19 residues.

CDR3 DNA sequence: TGTGCCAGCAGCTTCCAGAGCAGGGGCACTGAAGCTTTCTTT. Translated: CASSFQSRGTEAFF. This chain links TRBV11-2 with TRBJ1-1; maybe TRBD1 (6 bases). The CDR3 length is 14 residues. Trimming shortened V by 3 bases and J by 4 bases, and 12 bases separated the two germline ends. The V gene's germline CDR1 is SGHAT and CDR2 FQNNGV.

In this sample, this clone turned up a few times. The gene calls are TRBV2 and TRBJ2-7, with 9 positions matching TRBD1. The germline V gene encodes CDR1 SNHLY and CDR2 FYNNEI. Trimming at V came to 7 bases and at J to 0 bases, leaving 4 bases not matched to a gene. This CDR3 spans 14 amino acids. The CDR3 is CASIGQGISYEQYF. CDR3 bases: TGTGCCAGCATTGGACAGGGGATCTCCTACGAGCAGTACTTC. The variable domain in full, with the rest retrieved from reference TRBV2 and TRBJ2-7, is EPEVTQTPSHQVTQMGQEVILRCVPISNHLYFYWYRQILGQKVEFLVSFYNNEISEKSEIFDDQFSVERPDGSNFTLKIRSTKLEDSAMYFCASIGQGISYEQYFGPGTRLTVT.

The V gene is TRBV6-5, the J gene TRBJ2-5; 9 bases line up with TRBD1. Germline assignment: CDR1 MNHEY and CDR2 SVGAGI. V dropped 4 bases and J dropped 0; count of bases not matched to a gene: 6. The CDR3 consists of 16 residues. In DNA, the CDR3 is TGTGCCAGCAGTTTATTGGGACAGGGCGACCAAGAGACCCAGTACTTC. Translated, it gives CASSLLGQGDQETQYF.

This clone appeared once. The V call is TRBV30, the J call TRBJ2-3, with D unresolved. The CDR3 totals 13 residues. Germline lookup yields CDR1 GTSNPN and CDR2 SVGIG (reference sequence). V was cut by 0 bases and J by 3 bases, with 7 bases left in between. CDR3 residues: CAWSVVRTDTQYF. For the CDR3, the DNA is TGTGCCTGGAGTGTGGTCCGGACAGATACGCAGTATTTT.

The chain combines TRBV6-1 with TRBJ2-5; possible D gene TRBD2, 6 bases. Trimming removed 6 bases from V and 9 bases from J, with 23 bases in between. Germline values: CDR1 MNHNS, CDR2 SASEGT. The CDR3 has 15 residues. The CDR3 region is CASSATRASFVAQYF. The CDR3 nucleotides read TGTGCCAGCAGCGCGACTAGGGCCTCCTTTGTGGCCCAGTACTTC.

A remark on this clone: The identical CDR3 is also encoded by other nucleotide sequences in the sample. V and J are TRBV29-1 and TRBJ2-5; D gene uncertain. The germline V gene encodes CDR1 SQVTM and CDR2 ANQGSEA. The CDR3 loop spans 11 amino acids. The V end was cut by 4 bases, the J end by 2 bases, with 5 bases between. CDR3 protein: CSVGQQETQYF. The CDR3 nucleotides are TGCAGCGTTGGGCAGCAAGAGACCCAGTACTTC.

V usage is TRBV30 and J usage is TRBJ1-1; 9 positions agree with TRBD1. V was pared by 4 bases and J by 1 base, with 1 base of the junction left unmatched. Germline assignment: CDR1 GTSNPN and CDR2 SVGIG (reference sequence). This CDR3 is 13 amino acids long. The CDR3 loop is CAWNRGPNTEAFF. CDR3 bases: TGTGCCTGGAACAGGGGGCCGAACACTGAAGCTTTCTTT.

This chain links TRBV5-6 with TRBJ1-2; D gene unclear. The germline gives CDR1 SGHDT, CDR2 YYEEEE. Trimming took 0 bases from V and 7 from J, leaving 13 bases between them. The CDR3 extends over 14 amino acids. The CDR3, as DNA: TGTGCCAGCAGCTTGGCCGGGATAATGGGTGGCTACACCTTC. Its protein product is CASSLAGIMGGYTF.

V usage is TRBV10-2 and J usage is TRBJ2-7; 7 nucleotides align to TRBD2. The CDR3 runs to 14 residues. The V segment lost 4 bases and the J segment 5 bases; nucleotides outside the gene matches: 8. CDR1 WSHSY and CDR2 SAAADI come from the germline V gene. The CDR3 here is CASSVGWGGDEQYF. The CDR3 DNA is TGCGCCAGCAGTGTGGGTTGGGGGGGAGACGAGCAGTACTTC.

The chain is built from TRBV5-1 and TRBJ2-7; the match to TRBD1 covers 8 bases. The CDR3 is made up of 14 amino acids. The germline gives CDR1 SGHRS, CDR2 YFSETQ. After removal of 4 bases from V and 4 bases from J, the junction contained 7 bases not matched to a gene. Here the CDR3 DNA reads TGCGCCAGCAGCACCGGGACAGGCTTTTACGAGCAGTACTTC. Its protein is CASSTGTGFYEQYF.

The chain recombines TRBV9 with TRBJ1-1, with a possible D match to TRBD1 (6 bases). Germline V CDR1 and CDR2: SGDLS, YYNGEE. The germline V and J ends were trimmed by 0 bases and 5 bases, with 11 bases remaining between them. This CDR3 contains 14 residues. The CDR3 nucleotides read TGTGCCAGCAGCGTAGGTGGACAGCGGACTGAAGCTTTCTTT. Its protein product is CASSVGGQRTEAFF. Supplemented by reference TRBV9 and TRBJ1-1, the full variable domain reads DSGVTQTPKHLITATGQRVTLRCSPRSGDLSVYWYQQSLDQGLQFLIQYYNGEERAKGNILERFSAQQFPDLHSELNLSSLELGDSALYFCASSVGGQRTEAFFGQGTRLTVV.

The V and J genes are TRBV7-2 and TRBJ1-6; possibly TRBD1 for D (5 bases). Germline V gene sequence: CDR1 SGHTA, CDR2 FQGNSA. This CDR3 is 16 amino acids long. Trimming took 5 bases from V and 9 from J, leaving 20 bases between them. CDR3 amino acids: CASSGGTVALVSPLHF. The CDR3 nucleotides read TGTGCCAGCAGCGGGGGGACCGTTGCTTTGGTTTCACCCCTCCACTTT.

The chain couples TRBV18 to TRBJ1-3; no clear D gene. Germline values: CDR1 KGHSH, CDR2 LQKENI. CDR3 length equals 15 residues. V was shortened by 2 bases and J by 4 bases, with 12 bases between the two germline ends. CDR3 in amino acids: CASSPSAGPGNTIYF. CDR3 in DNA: TGTGCCAGCTCACCATCTGCTGGGCCCGGAAACACCATATATTTT.

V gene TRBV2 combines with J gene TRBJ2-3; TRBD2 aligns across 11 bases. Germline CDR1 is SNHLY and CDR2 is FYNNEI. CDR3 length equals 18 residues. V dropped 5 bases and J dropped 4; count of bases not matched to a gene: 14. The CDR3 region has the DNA TGTGCCAGCAGTACCCCGGGACTAGCGGCAGCGGGGGCAGATACGCAGTATTTT. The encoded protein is CASSTPGLAAAGADTQYF.

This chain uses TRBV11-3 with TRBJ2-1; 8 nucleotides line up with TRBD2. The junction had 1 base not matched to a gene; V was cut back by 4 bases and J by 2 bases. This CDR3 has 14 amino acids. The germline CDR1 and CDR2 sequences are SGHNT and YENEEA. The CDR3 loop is CASSSGGTYNEQFF. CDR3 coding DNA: TGTGCCAGCAGCTCGGGGGGGACCTACAATGAGCAGTTCTTC. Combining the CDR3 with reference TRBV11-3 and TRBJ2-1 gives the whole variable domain EAGVVQSPRYKIIEKKQPVAFWCNPISGHNTLYWYLQNLGQGPELLIRYENEEAVDDSQLPKDRFSAERLKGVDSTLKIQPAELGDSAVYLCASSSGGTYNEQFFGPGTRLTVL.

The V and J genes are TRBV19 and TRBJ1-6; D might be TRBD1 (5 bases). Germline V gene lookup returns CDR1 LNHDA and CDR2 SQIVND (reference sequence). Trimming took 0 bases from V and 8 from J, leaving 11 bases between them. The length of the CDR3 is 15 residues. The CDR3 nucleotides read TGTGCCAGTAGTATAGATCGTCAGGGATATTCACCCCTCCACTTT. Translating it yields CASSIDRQGYSPLHF.

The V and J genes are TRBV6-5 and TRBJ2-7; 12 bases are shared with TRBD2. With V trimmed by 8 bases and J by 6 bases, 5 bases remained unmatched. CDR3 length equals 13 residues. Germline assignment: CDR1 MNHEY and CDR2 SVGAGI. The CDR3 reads CASRLAGGVEQYF. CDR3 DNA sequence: TGTGCCAGCCGCCTAGCGGGGGGGGTCGAGCAGTACTTC.

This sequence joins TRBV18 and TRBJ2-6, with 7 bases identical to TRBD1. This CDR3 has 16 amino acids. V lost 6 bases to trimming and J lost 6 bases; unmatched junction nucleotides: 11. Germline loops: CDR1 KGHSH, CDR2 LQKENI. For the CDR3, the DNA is TGTGCCAGCTCCCAAAAAGGACAGGTCTTGGCCAACGTCCTGACTTTC. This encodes CASSQKGQVLANVLTF.